This T cell receptor (beta chain) was sequenced for a study of CD4 and CD8 cells across lung adenocarcinoma regions. The patients had localized lung adenocarcinoma, a non-small cell subtype. Germline CDR1 is MNHNS and CDR2 is SASEGT. This CDR3 contains 16 residues. One entry per CDR3 protein, called by TCRdb with MiXCR from the PCR reads. The repertoire has around 15,000 distinct CDR3 sequences, roughly 51% of them found once; the top ten carry around a third. Sequences were obtained from CD8+ T cells from the center of a lung tumor. The rearrangement joins TRBV6-1 to TRBJ2-3; 9 bases are shared with TRBD2. The J call could be wrong; TRBJ2-7 is a better fit for the DNA end. The source of this sequence is a female donor with lung adenocarcinoma. The CD4 and CD8 labels of this study may be unreliable. CDR3 DNA sequence: TGTGCCAGCAGGGCTAGCGGGGACCCAACCACAGATACGCAGTACTTC. It specifies CASRASGDPTTDTQYF.